This TCR beta chain was captured in a study of metastatic and nonmetastatic thyroid tumors (dated by TCRdb to the early 2020s). Regarding the research as a whole: Repertoires from peripheral blood and from tumor or nodule tissue samples of malignant and benign thyroid patients were compared. Overall study outcomes, separate from this receptor: TCR beta diversity was reported as significantly higher in malignant tumors than in benign nodules, in both blood and tumor samples.

Libraries were prepared through PCR. Sequencing was performed on an Illumina HiSeq 4000. High-throughput sequencing was used to profile the TCR beta-chain CDR3 region of every patient. As for how the authors treated the data: A classifier to discriminate distant-metastatic papillary thyroid cancer patients was built from CDR3 differences across clinicopathological groups. The Shannon index was used to measure repertoire diversity, and the Morisita-Horn index was used to measure how similar tumor and blood repertoires were. TCRdb ran its own pipeline on the public reads, namely fastp trimming at Q25 and MiXCR clone calling, and kept in-frame beta chains. TCRdb, rather than the study authors, made the V and J calls. In all, the sample holds roughly 29,000 clones, and 20% of those were seen once. The ten largest account for around two fifths of the sample. The V and J ends are trimmed by 5 bases and 0 bases, leaving 9 bases between them. From cysteine to phenylalanine, the CDR3 is 13 amino acids long. The CDR3 DNA has 39 bases and is translated from base 1. The germline V gene gives CDR1 as SGHRS and CDR2 as YFSETQ.

With regard to this clone: The specificity of this receptor is unknown. Base-call qualities are not available, and no considerably larger clone is one nucleotide away.

Before undergoing thyroid surgery, none of the patients had been given any kind of treatment. The study retrospectively analysed patient clinical samples collected from about 2012 to 2019 using T-cell receptor beta sequencing. This chain is built from TRBV5-1 and TRBJ2-7; a confident D gene designation cannot be given. Sequencing was done on a sample of blood. The origin of this receptor is a female donor with papillary thyroid cancer or a benign thyroid nodule (not recorded which). Some clones in this sample may be carry-over from other donors' samples. The bases are TGCGCCAGCAGAATAGGCGCCTCCTACGAGCAGTACTTC. Translated, it reads CASRIGASYEQYF.